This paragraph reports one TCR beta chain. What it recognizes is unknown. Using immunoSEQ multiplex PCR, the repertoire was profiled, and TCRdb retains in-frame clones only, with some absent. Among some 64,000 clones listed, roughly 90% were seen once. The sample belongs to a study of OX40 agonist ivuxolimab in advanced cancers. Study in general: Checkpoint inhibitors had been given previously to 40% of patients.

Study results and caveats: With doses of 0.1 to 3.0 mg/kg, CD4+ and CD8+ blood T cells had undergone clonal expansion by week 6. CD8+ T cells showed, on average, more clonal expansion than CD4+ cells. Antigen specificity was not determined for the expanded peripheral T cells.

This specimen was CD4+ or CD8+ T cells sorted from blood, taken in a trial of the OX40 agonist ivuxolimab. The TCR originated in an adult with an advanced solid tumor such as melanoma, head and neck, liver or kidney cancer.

CDR3 DNA: TGTGCCAGCAGTGAAAACCGACAGGGGAGCAATCAGCCCCAGCATTTT. Residues: CASSENRQGSNQPQHF. V gene TRBV2 combines with J gene TRBJ1-5, with TRBD1 identical over 8 bases. V lost 2 bases, J lost 1 base, and 4 bases stayed unmatched. The CDR3 length is 16 residues. Germline assignment: CDR1 SNHLY and CDR2 FYNNEI.